This T cell receptor beta chain was recovered during a study of blood T cell repertoires in COVID-19. Germline V gene lookup returns CDR1 LNHDA and CDR2 SQIVND (reference sequence). This CDR3 contains 17 residues. Trimming removed 3 bases from V and 8 bases from J; junction bases left unmatched: 13. This table comes from immunoSEQ multiplex PCR, and its TCRdb copy is limited to in-frame clones, with some not included. This sample yields about 68,000 clones, of which more than 80% are seen a single time; less than 9% belongs to the top ten. The receptor was derived from a man aged 30 to 39 with acute or convalescent COVID-19. Sequencing input: peripheral blood. This chain joins TRBV19 and TRBJ2-2; 9 bases match TRBD2. The CDR3 sequence: CASSIEGRGRALGELFF. In nucleotides, the CDR3 is TGTGCCAGTAGTATCGAGGGGCGCGGGAGGGCCCTTGGGGAGCTGTTTTTT.